The sequence of this T cell receptor (beta chain) was determined in a study of blood T cells in healthy people across ages (dated by TCRdb to the mid-2010s). About the study as a whole: Template switching captured roughly one uniquely barcoded TCR beta cDNA molecule per two T cells in model experiments. The study measured age-related changes in TCR beta repertoire diversity using deep sequencing normalized with unique cDNA molecular identifiers. The donors were divided into four age groups: young (average around 16 years), middle-aged (approximately 39), aged (about 60) and long-lived (around 80). To avoid experimental bias, donors of different ages were spread randomly across the sequencing lanes. For two donors (one aged 18 to 29 and one aged 80 or older), the study analyzed two additional independent replicas of 1 million unique cDNA reads from the same blood draw. Overall results and qualifications from the work: Estimates of total diversity based on one million sequenced T cells were considered lower bounds and underestimates. Compared with the aged group, the long-lived group had more naive CD4+ T cells, fewer expanded clones and increased TCR diversity, suggesting age selection. A strong correlation was found between observed TCR beta diversity and the percentage of naive T cells measured by flow cytometry. Bulk unsorted PBMC profiling prevented conclusive comparison of naive and antigen-experienced compartments. As age increased, observed TCR beta diversity per million T cells dropped in a roughly linear way, and a significant reduction was already evident by age 40. Because donor CMV infection status was unknown, age-related changes in expanded clonotypes were potentially confounded.

The library was made by 5' RACE. The listed sequencing device is Illumina HiSeq 2500. The second PCR ran for roughly 6 to 11 cycles and used a J-beta primer mix along with a sample-barcoded 5' primer. A unique molecular identifier was introduced onto each TCR beta cDNA molecule by a template-switch 5' adaptor carrying 12 random nucleotides. Each sample yielded at least 2.5 million CDR3-containing paired-end reads. First-strand cDNA synthesis was performed from all RNA using the Mint cDNA synthesis kit, with priming by a TRBC-specific oligonucleotide. Following uracil-DNA glycosylase treatment, a first 18-cycle PCR with universal primers M1SS and BC2_uni_R was performed on all cDNA. In the paper's pipeline: Normalization of each sample was performed by random selection of 1 million high-quality reads, each carrying a distinct molecular identifier. Reads with shared molecular identifiers were discarded instead of being binned into consensus sequences. MiTCR, with a Q25 quality threshold and the strictest error-elimination algorithm, was used for CDR3 identification, clonotype clustering and error correction. A nonparametric unseen species model with Euler transformation was used to estimate lower-bound total TCR beta diversity. The public sequencing data were trimmed at Q25 with fastp and processed into clonotypes with MiXCR by TCRdb, which kept only in-frame beta chains. Rows are combined by CDR3 protein, so each entry shows the most common genes and DNA. These V and J calls derive from TCRdb rather than the authors' analysis. For this sample there are about 380,000 distinct CDR3 sequences; 52% appear just once. Approximately 51% of the sample comes from the top ten.

The 40 or so donors, aged about 6 to 95 years, were systemically healthy Caucasian individuals from Russia. Each donor gave ten milliliters of peripheral blood, drawn into EDTA-treated Vacutainer tubes. PBMCs were isolated by Ficoll-Paque density-gradient centrifugation, with at least 6 million obtained per sample. Trizol reagent was used to extract total RNA from the PBMCs, yielding at least 6 micrograms per sample. For every donor, flow cytometry on a PBMC aliquot measured the percentage of naive CD45RAhigh/CD27high T cells. Comment on this clonotype: No antigen is known for it. Base qualities are missing; no much larger clone stands one base away.

V and J lose 1 base and 6 bases, and a span of 8 bases separates them. The CDR3 runs 13 residues from the cysteine to the phenylalanine. Kept here is only the CDR3 DNA, which spans 39 bases and is read in frame from base 1. The CDR1 and CDR2 encoded by the germline V gene are LGHNT and FRNRAP. Recombination joined TRBV12-5 with TRBJ2-3; confidence is insufficient to name the D gene. The sequence was obtained from a man aged 60 to 75 in good health. The sample was blood. The nucleotide sequence is given as TGTGCTAGTGGTTTGGCAAAGGCTGATACGCAGTATTTT. Its translation reads: CASGLAKADTQYF.